This entry features one T cell receptor (beta chain) sequence. cDNA reverse transcribed from extracted RNA served as the sequencing template. Generated by immunoSEQ multiplex PCR, the TCRdb table keeps only in-frame clones and is missing some. In the table there are 110,000 to 150,000 clones, under 60% of which are singletons. The data were obtained in a study of CD8+ T cells in alopecia areata. For the study at large: For the treated group, dosing was oral tofacitinib at 5 to 10 mg twice daily.

This CDR3 contains 17 residues. Trimming shortened V by 1 base and J by 1 base, and 15 bases separated the two germline ends. This receptor was obtained from a human donor with alopecia areata. The gene calls are TRBV23-1 and TRBJ2-3; no clear D gene. TRBV23-1 is noted as an ORF with a role that remains uncertain. The sequences come from CD4+ T cells sorted from blood, collected at week 0. The DNA of the CDR3 is TGCGCCAGCAGTCAATTTACCGGCAGGCTGCGCACAGATACGCAGTATTTT. It encodes CASSQFTGRLRTDTQYF.